A selection of T cell receptor beta chains follows, all from one sample in a study of cytomegalovirus exposure and HLA in healthy donors. Sequenced by immunoSEQ multiplex PCR; TCRdb stores in-frame clones only, minus some. Of 110,000 or so clones listed, 65% to 80% were seen once; the top ten hold around 5.5%. The sequenced material came from PBMCs. Every receptor here comes from a man aged 18-30 years in good health and CMV-seropositive. Each CDR3 is given with its conserved first and last residue. The D gene is left open where the match is weak. Only some rows state a clone size, as once, few, many or a class for expanded clones.

v_call	d_call	clone_size	j_call	cdr3_nt	cdr3_aa
TRBV4-1	.	.	TRBJ2-7	TGCGCCAGCAGCCAATCCAGGGCAGCCCCGTACGAGCAGTACTTC	CASSQSRAAPYEQYF
TRBV5-1	TRBD1	.	TRBJ2-1	TGCGCCAGCAGCCCTCCCAACAGGGGAAATGAGCAGTTCTTC	CASSPPNRGNEQFF
TRBV6-1	.	few	TRBJ2-2	TGTGCCAGCAGGGGTAGCCTAAACACCGGGGAGCTGTTTTTT	CASRGSLNTGELFF
TRBV29-1	.	once	TRBJ1-2	TGCAGCGTTCTTGACGGGGATAACTATGGCTACACCTTC	CSVLDGDNYGYTF
TRBV19	TRBD1	.	TRBJ2-7	TGTGCCAGTAACCCCGGGACAGTGCACTACGAGCAGTACTTC	CASNPGTVHYEQYF
TRBV2	.	few	TRBJ2-2	TGTGCCAGCAACAGCGGGCCGAACACCGGGGAGCTGTTTTTT	CASNSGPNTGELFF
TRBV6-1	.	.	TRBJ2-5	TGTGCCACCGCCGAGGGACTCCCGCCGGAGACCCAGTACTTC	CATAEGLPPETQYF
TRBV15	.	.	TRBJ1-5	TGTGCCACCAGCAGAGATCGAGACAGCTACAATCAGCCCCAGCATTTT	CATSRDRDSYNQPQHF
TRBV7-8	.	.	TRBJ2-5	TGTGCCAGCAGCTTAGAAACCCCACCCCTTGGAGGGTCAGAGACCCAGTACTTC	CASSLETPPLGGSETQYF
TRBV6-1	TRBD1	.	TRBJ1-3	TGTGCCAGCAGAGGAGACAGGGACGGTGGAAACACCATATATTTT	CASRGDRDGGNTIYF
TRBV6-1	.	.	TRBJ2-7	TGTGCCAGCAGTCTGGCGACTTTGACAGGCTACGAGCAGTACTTC	CASSLATLTGYEQYF
TRBV6-1	TRBD1	.	TRBJ1-6	TGTGCCAGCTTCAGCGGGACAGGGAATTCACCCCTCCACTTT	CASFSGTGNSPLHF
TRBV4-1	TRBD1	few	TRBJ2-6	TGCGCCAGCAGCCGCCGGGACAGCCGATCCTCTGGGGCCAACGTCCTGACTTTC	CASSRRDSRSSGANVLTF
TRBV27	.	.	TRBJ1-3	TGTGCCAGCAGTTTATCGTGGCAGGGGCTCATCCCCTCTGGAAACACCATATATTTT	CASSLSWQGLIPSGNTIYF
TRBV29-1	TRBD1	.	TRBJ1-3	TGCAGCGCTCAACCCGGACAGGGGCGAAACACCATATATTTT	CSAQPGQGRNTIYF
TRBV5-1	TRBD1	.	TRBJ1-1	TGCGCCAGCAGCTGGGACAGGGATGGTGAAGCTTTCTTT	CASSWDRDGEAFF
TRBV13	TRBD1	.	TRBJ1-2	TGTGCCAGCAGCTTGGACAGGGGGGACGGCTACACCTTC	CASSLDRGDGYTF
TRBV5-4	.	.	TRBJ2-3	TGTGCCAGCAGCTTGGAACGGTTCACAGATACGCAGTATTTT	CASSLERFTDTQYF
TRBV6-5	.	few	TRBJ1-1	TGTGCCAGCACTCGGGTCTCCGGGACTGAAGCTTTCTTT	CASTRVSGTEAFF
TRBV4-1	.	.	TRBJ2-7	TGCGCCAGCAGCCAAGATGTAAAATGGGACTACGAGCAGTACTTC	CASSQDVKWDYEQYF
TRBV9	TRBD1	.	TRBJ1-2	TGTGCCAGCAGCGGATATGGGGACAGCCTTATTAACTATGGCTACACCTTC	CASSGYGDSLINYGYTF
TRBV9	.	.	TRBJ2-3	TGTGCCAGCAGCGTAGGCGGTCTCACAGATACGCAGTATTTT	CASSVGGLTDTQYF
TRBV6-4	.	.	TRBJ1-2	TGTGCCAGCAGTGAGCCCGGCTATGGCTACACCTTC	CASSEPGYGYTF
TRBV28	.	.	TRBJ1-3	TGTGCCAGCAGTACTGGGGCAGCACACCACTCTGGAAACACCATATATTTT	CASSTGAAHHSGNTIYF
TRBV5-6	.	.	TRBJ1-5	TGTGCCAGCAGCAGCCGTGGGAGCGCCAATCAGCCCCAGCATTTT	CASSSRGSANQPQHF
TRBV9	.	.	TRBJ1-2	TGTGCCAGCAGCTCAAGTGCGTTAGGGGCTAACTATGGCTACACCTTC	CASSSSALGANYGYTF
TRBV7-9	.	once	TRBJ1-2	TGTGCCAGCAGCGGACAGAACTATGGCTACACCTTC	CASSGQNYGYTF
TRBV9	.	.	TRBJ2-3	TGTGCCAGCAGCGTAGAAGGAGCGGGTACCACAGATACGCAGTATTTT	CASSVEGAGTTDTQYF
TRBV7-3	TRBD2	few	TRBJ2-1	TGTGCCAGCAGCGTTGGGACTAGCCCAGAGGATGAGCAGTTCTTC	CASSVGTSPEDEQFF
TRBV2	TRBD2	.	TRBJ2-5	TGTGCCAGCAGTGATGGCCTAGCGGGAGTGGAGACCCAGTACTTC	CASSDGLAGVETQYF
TRBV5-1	TRBD1	.	TRBJ1-1	TGCGCCAGCAGCTGGGACAGGGTGAACACTGAAGCTTTCTTT	CASSWDRVNTEAFF
TRBV6-1	.	.	TRBJ1-1	TGTGCCAGCAGTGACAGGGACTACACTGAAGCTTTCTTT	CASSDRDYTEAFF
TRBV7-7	TRBD1	once	TRBJ2-2	TGTGCTAGCAGCTTAGTACCAGGGGGCGCGAACACCGGGGAGCTGTTTTTT	CASSLVPGGANTGELFF
TRBV6-5	.	.	TRBJ2-2	TGTGCCAGCAGTTACTCGATGTCAGGGGACACCGGGGAGCTGTTTTTT	CASSYSMSGDTGELFF
TRBV5-1	TRBD2	.	TRBJ2-3	TGCGCCAGCAGCTTGGCCGGGACTAGCGGGGCTGCTAGCACAGATACGCAGTATTTT	CASSLAGTSGAASTDTQYF
TRBV6-5	TRBD1	.	TRBJ1-1	TGTGCCAGCAGTGGCGGGACAGGGCTCGCTGAAGCTTTCTTT	CASSGGTGLAEAFF
TRBV30	.	once	TRBJ1-5	TGTGCCTGGAGTGTACCGGGGGGTAACGGCAATCAGCCCCAGCATTTT	CAWSVPGGNGNQPQHF
TRBV11-2	.	.	TRBJ2-5	TGTGCCAGCAGCTCCGACAGGCTGGAGACCCAGTACTTC	CASSSDRLETQYF
TRBV15	.	once	TRBJ1-2	TGTGCCACCAGGGACACTGGCACATTATATGGCTACACCTTC	CATRDTGTLYGYTF
TRBV4-1	TRBD1	few	TRBJ2-6	TGCGCCAGCAGCCGCGCGGGGACAGGGGGTGCTGGGGCCAACGTCCTGACTTTC	CASSRAGTGGAGANVLTF
TRBV7-2	TRBD2	.	TRBJ2-1	TGTGCCAGCAGAAGCGGGAGGGCCTCCAATGAGCAGTTCTTC	CASRSGRASNEQFF
TRBV10-3	.	.	TRBJ1-1	TGTGCCATCAGTGAAAATTCATACACTGAAGCTTTCTTT	CAISENSYTEAFF
TRBV5-4	.	.	TRBJ2-2	TGTGCCAGCAGCTCGGGGAGATTGAACACCGGGGAGCTGTTTTTT	CASSSGRLNTGELFF
TRBV19	TRBD1	.	TRBJ2-2	TGTGCCAGTAGTACGCAGGGGGCCACCGGGGAGCTGTTTTTT	CASSTQGATGELFF
TRBV29-1	TRBD1	.	TRBJ1-2	TGCAGCGTTGAAGACGTGGACAGGATCTATGGCTACACCTTC	CSVEDVDRIYGYTF
TRBV6-5	.	few	TRBJ2-7	TGTGCCAGCAGTTCACGGGAGAGGGCAACGGGCGAGCAGTACTTC	CASSSRERATGEQYF
TRBV5-6	TRBD1	.	TRBJ1-3	TGTGCCAGCAGCGAGGAGACAGGGTCTGGAAACACCATATATTTT	CASSEETGSGNTIYF
TRBV27	.	few	TRBJ1-6	TGTGCCAGCAGACTACAGGGTGGGTATTCACCCCTCCACTTT	CASRLQGGYSPLHF